The 28 T cell receptor beta chains in this list originate from one sample, sequenced in a study of T cell repertoires in cytomegalovirus infection. TCRdb passed the reads through MiXCR, listing each CDR3 protein once. The sample includes about 900,000 distinct CDR3 sequences, approximately 31% of them seen just once. These receptors are not linked to any known antigen. The specimen was cultured CD8+ T cells from PBMCs, collected from culture after CMV antigen stimulation. The receptors shown here come from a human donor in good health (CMV status not recorded). Some clones in this sample may be carry-over from other donors' samples.

This clonotype appeared a few times. J is TRBJ2-1 and V is TRBV5-4; D possibly uses TRBD1 or TRBD2 (5 bases each). V lost 9 bases and J lost 4, with 14 bases in between. Germline CDR1 is SGHNT and CDR2 is YYREEE (reference sequence). The CDR3 sequence is 13 residues long. Here the CDR3 DNA reads TGTGCCACCTACGAGGGGTATTACAATGAGCAGTTCTTC. Protein product: CATYEGYYNEQFF. The whole variable domain, remainder taken from reference TRBV5-4 and TRBJ2-1, is ETGVTQSPTHLIKTRGQQVTLRCSSQSGHNTVSWYQQALGQGPQFIFQYYREEENGRGNFPPRFSGLQFPNYSSELNVNALELDDSALYLCATYEGYYNEQFFGPGTRLTVL.

This clonotype was seen a handful of times. The chain joins TRBV10-3 to TRBJ2-4, with D tentatively TRBD1 or TRBD2 (5 bases each). Germline V lookup: CDR1 ENHRY, CDR2 SYGVKD. CDR3 size: 15 residues. V was cut by 5 bases and J by 7 bases, with 18 bases left in between. The CDR3 sequence is CAISTDWDVGNIQYF. The CDR3 coding sequence is TGTGCCATCAGTACCGACTGGGACGTGGGGAACATTCAGTACTTC.

The V gene is TRBV10-3, the J gene TRBJ2-5, with TRBD1 matching 8 bases. The ends lost 0 bases at V and 2 bases at J; junction bases unmatched: 5. Germline CDR1 is ENHRY and CDR2 is SYGVKD. The CDR3 has 16 amino acids. Here the CDR3 reads CAISESMDREQETQYF. As DNA, the CDR3 is TGTGCCATCAGTGAGTCGATGGACAGGGAACAAGAGACCCAGTACTTC.

The J gene is TRBJ1-1, the V gene TRBV6-5; D is possibly TRBD1 (6 bases). V was shortened by 6 bases and J by 5 bases, with 13 bases between the two germline ends. CDR1 MNHEY and CDR2 SVGAGI come from the germline V gene. The CDR3 is 13 amino acids. Here the CDR3 DNA reads TGTGCCAGCAGCCACAGGGTAGAAACTGAAGCTTTCTTT. As protein: CASSHRVETEAFF.

In this sample, this clonotype turned up many times. This chain uses TRBV7-2 with TRBJ2-1; 11 nucleotides match TRBD2. Germline CDR1 reads SGHTA; CDR2 reads FQGNSA. V lost 0 bases to trimming and J lost 3 bases; unmatched junction nucleotides: 4. This CDR3 spans 17 amino acids. CDR3 coding DNA: TGTGCCAGCAGCTTAGCCTGGGGGACTAGCGGCTACAATGAGCAGTTCTTC. It is translated as CASSLAWGTSGYNEQFF.

The chain recombines TRBV29-1 with TRBJ2-2; TRBD1 is a possible D gene (5 bases). V was shortened by 1 base and J by 4 bases, with 16 bases between the two germline ends. In germline, CDR1 is SQVTM, CDR2 ANQGSEA. The CDR3 is 16 residues long. CDR3 amino acids: CSVEGIGAGPTGELFF. The DNA for the CDR3 is TGCAGCGTTGAAGGGATAGGGGCAGGACCCACCGGGGAGCTGTTTTTT.

This clonotype has ten or more counts. The V and J genes are TRBV7-9 and TRBJ2-5; D tentatively fits TRBD1 or TRBD2 (6 bases each). V lost 2 bases and J 3 bases, leaving 16 bases between the germline ends. Per germline, CDR1 SEHNR and CDR2 FQNEAQ (reference sequence). CDR3 length: 16 amino acids. CDR3 region: CASSLPEGGQEETQYF. The DNA of the CDR3 is TGTGCCAGCAGCTTACCTGAGGGGGGTCAGGAAGAGACCCAGTACTTC.

This clonotype has at least ten counts. The chain combines TRBV7-8 with TRBJ2-3, with D possibly matching TRBD2 (7 bases). The germline CDR1 and CDR2 sequences are SGHVS and FQNEAQ. The CDR3 loop spans 14 amino acids. The germline V and J ends were trimmed by 7 bases and 2 bases, with 13 bases remaining between them. The CDR3 DNA follows: TGTGCCAGCATGGGGAGGGGGTACACAGATACGCAGTATTTT. This sequence encodes CASMGRGYTDTQYF.

This clonotype occurred a few times. The chain joins TRBV6-2 or TRBV6-3 to TRBJ2-1, with a tentative D call TRBD1 (5 bases). Germline V gene sequence: CDR1 MNHEY, CDR2 SVGEGT. The CDR3 totals 17 residues. V shed 3 bases and J shed 3 bases, with 18 bases lying between them. The chain's CDR3 is CASSYRSVGAGYNEQFF. CDR3 coding DNA: TGTGCCAGCAGTTATCGCTCAGTAGGGGCCGGCTACAATGAGCAGTTCTTC.

V gene TRBV7-6 combines with J gene TRBJ2-2; 10 bases line up with TRBD2. J lost 4 bases, V lost 5 bases, and 10 bases had no gene match. The V gene's germline CDR1 is SGHVS and CDR2 FNYEAQ. The CDR3 spans 17 residues. The chain's CDR3 is CASSQREGGLGTGELFF. CDR3 coding DNA: TGTGCCAGCAGCCAGCGGGAGGGGGGCCTAGGCACCGGGGAGCTGTTTTTT.

The rearrangement joins TRBV6-2 or TRBV6-3 to TRBJ2-2, with 12 bases aligning to TRBD2. The CDR3 length is 15 residues. The junction had 4 bases not matched to a gene; V was cut back by 6 bases and J by 5 bases. The germline V gene encodes CDR1 MNHEY and CDR2 SVGEGT. The CDR3 DNA sequence: TGTGCCAGCAGCCATGGACTAGCGGGAACCGGGGAGCTGTTTTTT. This codes for CASSHGLAGTGELFF.

The CDR3 sequence: CASSYSLRGGNQPQHF. The CDR3 region has the DNA TGTGCCAGCAGTTACTCGCTGAGGGGGGGCAATCAGCCCCAGCATTTT. The chain uses TRBV6-2 or TRBV6-3 and TRBJ1-5; D is perhaps TRBD1 (6 bases). Trimming shortened V by 0 bases and J by 2 bases, and 11 bases separated the two germline ends. This CDR3 comprises 16 residues. From germline, CDR1 is MNHEY and CDR2 SVGEGT.

In this sample, this clonotype turned up many times. This rearrangement joins TRBV12-3 or TRBV12-4 to TRBJ2-1, with D unclear. Trimming pared 5 bases from V and 7 bases from J, leaving 9 bases between. The CDR3 has 12 amino acids. The CDR3 DNA reads as TGTGCCAGCAGTCCGAGGTGGAATGAGCAGTTCTTC. Translated: CASSPRWNEQFF.

The chain is built from TRBV7-9 and TRBJ2-1; D gene uncertain. V was trimmed by 5 bases and J by 3 bases, leaving 11 bases between them. This CDR3 is 14 amino acids long. CDR1 is SEHNR and CDR2 is FQNEAQ in the germline V gene (reference sequence). CDR3 residues: CASSPRVFYNEQFF. In nucleotides, the CDR3 is TGTGCCAGCAGCCCCCGGGTGTTCTACAATGAGCAGTTCTTC. The whole variable domain, remainder taken from reference TRBV7-9 and TRBJ2-1, is DTGVSQNPRHKITKRGQNVTFRCDPISEHNRLYWYRQTLGQGPEFLTYFQNEAQLEKSRLLSDRFSAERPKGSFSTLEIQRTEQGDSAMYLCASSPRVFYNEQFFGPGTRLTVL.

This clonotype occurred many times. The V and J genes are TRBV19 and TRBJ2-5, with D perhaps TRBD1 (6 bases). Trimming cost V 4 bases and J 2 bases, with 11 bases left between them. The CDR3 runs to 14 residues. Germline lookup yields CDR1 LNHDA and CDR2 SQIVND (reference sequence). As DNA, the CDR3 is TGTGCCAGTAGTAGCCAAGGACAGCAAGAGACCCAGTACTTC. This translates into CASSSQGQQETQYF.

This rearrangement joins TRBV7-2 to TRBJ1-2; TRBD1 might be the D (5 bases). Trimming stripped 5 bases from V and 4 bases from J, with 20 bases between. The germline CDR1 and CDR2 sequences are SGHTA and FQGNSA. The CDR3 has 16 amino acids. CDR3 DNA sequence: TGTGCCAGCAGCCTCCTCCCTAGGGACTTCCTCTATGGCTACACCTTC. Protein product: CASSLLPRDFLYGYTF. The variable domain in full, completed from reference TRBV7-2 and TRBJ1-2, reads GAGVSQSPSNKVTEKGKDVELRCDPISGHTALYWYRQSLGQGLEFLIYFQGNSAPDKSGLPSDRFSAERTGGSVSTLTIQRTQQEDSAVYLCASSLLPRDFLYGYTFGSGTRLTVV.

This clonotype appeared a few times. The chain combines TRBV9 with TRBJ1-1, with unresolved D. V lost 3 bases and J lost 0, with 24 bases in between. CDR3 length: 19 amino acids. Germline V CDR1 and CDR2: SGDLS, YYNGEE. Written as DNA, the CDR3 is TGTGCCAGCAGCGCCCCAAAGTCCACGGACGGACGATTGAACACTGAAGCTTTCTTT. It yields the protein CASSAPKSTDGRLNTEAFF.

As regards this clonotype: This may arise from a read error, as a much more abundant clone is one base away. The chain employs TRBV7-2 and TRBJ1-5; D is unresolved. The CDR3 totals 14 residues. Germline-derived CDR1 and CDR2 are SGHTA and FQGNSA. CDR3 region: CVSSLQQSNQPQHF. CDR3 in DNA: TGTGTCAGCAGCTTACAACAGAGCAATCAGCCCCAGCATTTT.

The chain's CDR3 is CASRENRDRGPNYEQYV. Written as DNA, the CDR3 is TGTGCCAGCAGAGAAAACCGGGACAGGGGCCCCAACTACGAGCAGTACGTC. V gene TRBV6-2 or TRBV6-3 combines with J gene TRBJ2-7, with 10 nucleotides matching TRBD1. V trimming: 6 bases; J trimming: 3 bases; junction bases outside the gene matches: 14. There are 17 residues in the CDR3. CDR1 is MNHEY and CDR2 is SVGEGT in the germline V gene.

The chain employs TRBV4-1 and TRBJ1-2, with D hard to call. V was clipped by 4 bases and J by 4 bases, with 10 bases between them. The CDR3 runs 13 residues. Germline CDR1 and CDR2: MGHRA and YSYEKL. CDR3 sequence reads: CASSPVSSYGYTF. The CDR3 DNA is TGCGCCAGCAGCCCTGTAAGCAGCTATGGCTACACCTTC.

This chain links TRBV7-9 with TRBJ2-7, with D possibly TRBD1 on 6 matching bases. The CDR3 is 13 amino acids. V dropped 4 bases and J dropped 1 base, with 8 bases sitting between them. Looked up from germline, CDR1 is SEHNR and CDR2 is FQNEAQ (reference sequence). CDR3: CASSSRGSYEQYF. As DNA, the CDR3 is TGTGCCAGCAGCTCCAGGGGATCCTACGAGCAGTACTTC.

Worth noting for this clonotype: The junction and the germline gene differ at one end; a read error may be behind it. The chain links TRBV14 to TRBJ1-2; 9 bases are shared with TRBD1. The CDR3 spans 22 residues. The germline gives CDR1 SGHDN, CDR2 FVKESK. The CDR3 DNA reads TGTGCCAACAGCCAAGCTCTACCGGGACAGGGAATGAATTCCCTCTTTAACTATGGCTACACCTTC. Encoded protein: CANSQALPGQGMNSLFNYGYTF.

This clonotype occurred many times. The V and J genes are TRBV10-3 and TRBJ1-5, with D possibly being TRBD1 (5 bases). Trimming removed 6 bases at V and 3 bases at J, with 15 bases between. The CDR3 runs to 15 residues. Per germline, CDR1 ENHRY and CDR2 SYGVKD. CDR3 sequence reads: CAIRPGEGLNQPQHF. The DNA of the CDR3 is TGTGCCATCAGGCCGGGGGAGGGCCTCAATCAGCCCCAGCATTTT.

The rearrangement links TRBV10-2 to TRBJ1-5, with no clear D. V was pared by 0 bases and J by 3 bases, with 27 bases between. CDR3 length: 21 residues. Germline V gene lookup returns CDR1 WSHSY and CDR2 SAAADI. This CDR3 reads CASSESEPHYPPRTDNQPQHF. Here the CDR3 DNA reads TGCGCCAGCAGTGAGTCCGAACCTCATTACCCCCCCAGGACGGACAATCAGCCCCAGCATTTT.

This clonotype has just a few counts. The rearrangement uses TRBV12-3 or TRBV12-4 and TRBJ1-4, with 8 bases lining up with TRBD1. J was trimmed by 8 bases and V by 3 bases; bases with no gene match: 8. The length of the CDR3 is 15 residues. CDR3 bases: TGTGCCAGCAGTTTCCCCCAGGGGGCTACGGAAAAACTGTTTTTT. Protein sequence: CASSFPQGATEKLFF.

This clonotype was picked up many times. This chain links TRBV7-2 with TRBJ2-5; 7 bases fit TRBD2. This CDR3 contains 15 residues. Germline V gives CDR1 SGHTA, CDR2 FQGNSA. Losses at the gene ends were 1 base for V and 1 base for J; bases not matched to a gene: 3. CDR3 loop: CASSLVGGTQETQYF. The CDR3 DNA reads TGTGCCAGCAGCTTAGTCGGGGGGACCCAAGAGACCCAGTACTTC.

This clonotype was seen only a few times. The genes are TRBV7-9 and TRBJ1-2; D is perhaps TRBD1 (6 bases). Per germline, CDR1 SEHNR and CDR2 FQNEAQ (reference sequence). Trimming shortened V by 4 bases and J by 5 bases, and 17 bases separated the two germline ends. The CDR3 sequence is 15 residues long. The DNA of the CDR3 is TGTGCCAGCAGCTCAGCGGGACACCCGTTATATGGCTACACCTTC. This codes for CASSSAGHPLYGYTF. Variable domain in full (rest from reference TRBV7-9 and TRBJ1-2): DTGVSQNPRHKITKRGQNVTFRCDPISEHNRLYWYRQTLGQGPEFLTYFQNEAQLEKSRLLSDRFSAERPKGSFSTLEIQRTEQGDSAMYLCASSSAGHPLYGYTFGSGTRLTVV.

This clonotype was seen a handful of times. V is TRBV6-2 or TRBV6-3 and J is TRBJ2-7; tentative D call: TRBD1 (6 bases). V was pared by 2 bases and J by 3 bases, with 23 bases between. Germline V lookup: CDR1 MNHEY, CDR2 SVGEGT. This CDR3 spans 18 amino acids. The CDR3 is CASSYNPRGQPTGYEQYV. The CDR3 DNA follows: TGTGCCAGCAGTTACAACCCAAGGGGACAACCGACCGGCTACGAGCAGTACGTC.